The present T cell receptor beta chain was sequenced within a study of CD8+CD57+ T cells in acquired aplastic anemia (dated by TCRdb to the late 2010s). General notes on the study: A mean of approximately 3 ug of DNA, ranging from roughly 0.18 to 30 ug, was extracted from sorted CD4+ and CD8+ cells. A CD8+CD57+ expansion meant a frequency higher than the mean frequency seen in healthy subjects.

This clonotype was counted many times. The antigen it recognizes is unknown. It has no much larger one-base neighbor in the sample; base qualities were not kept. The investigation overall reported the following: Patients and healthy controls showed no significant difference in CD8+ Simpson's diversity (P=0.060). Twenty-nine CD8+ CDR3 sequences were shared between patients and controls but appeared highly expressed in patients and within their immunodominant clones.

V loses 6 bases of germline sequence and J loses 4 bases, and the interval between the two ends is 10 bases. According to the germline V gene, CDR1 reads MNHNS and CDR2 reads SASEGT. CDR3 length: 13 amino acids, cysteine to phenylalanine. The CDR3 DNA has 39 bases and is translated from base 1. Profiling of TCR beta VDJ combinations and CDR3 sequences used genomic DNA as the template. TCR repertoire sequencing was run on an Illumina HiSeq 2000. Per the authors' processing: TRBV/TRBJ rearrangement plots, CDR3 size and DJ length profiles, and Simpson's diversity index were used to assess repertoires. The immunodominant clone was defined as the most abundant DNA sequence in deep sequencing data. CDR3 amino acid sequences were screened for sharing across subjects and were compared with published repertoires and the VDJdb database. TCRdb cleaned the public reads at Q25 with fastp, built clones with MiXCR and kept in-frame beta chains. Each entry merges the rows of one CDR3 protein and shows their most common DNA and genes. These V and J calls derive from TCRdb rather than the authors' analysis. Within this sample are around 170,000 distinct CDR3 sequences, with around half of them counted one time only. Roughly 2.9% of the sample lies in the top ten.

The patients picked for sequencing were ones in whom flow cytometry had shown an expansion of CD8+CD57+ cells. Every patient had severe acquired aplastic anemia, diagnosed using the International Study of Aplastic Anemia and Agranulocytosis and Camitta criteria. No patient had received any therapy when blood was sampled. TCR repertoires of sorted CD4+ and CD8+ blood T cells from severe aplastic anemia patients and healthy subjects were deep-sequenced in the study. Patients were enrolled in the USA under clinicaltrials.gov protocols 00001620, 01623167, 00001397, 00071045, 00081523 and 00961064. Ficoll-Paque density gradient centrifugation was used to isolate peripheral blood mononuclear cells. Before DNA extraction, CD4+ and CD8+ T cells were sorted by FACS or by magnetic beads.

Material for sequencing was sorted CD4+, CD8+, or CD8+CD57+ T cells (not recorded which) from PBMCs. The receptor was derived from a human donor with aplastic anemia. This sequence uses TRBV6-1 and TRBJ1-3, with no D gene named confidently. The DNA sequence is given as TGTGCCAGCAGGCGGCCTCAGGGAAACACCATATATTTT. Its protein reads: CASRRPQGNTIYF.